This note documents a single T cell receptor (beta chain) sequence. No antigen is known for it. This sample is part of a study of CD8 T cells in ankylosing spondylitis. Whole-study results and caveats: From matched ankylosing spondylitis synovial fluid, disease-linked clones were reportedly recovered at significantly enriched levels. There was a TCR beta motif, made of eight highly homologous variants, that appeared characteristic of ankylosing spondylitis blood. Clones linked to the disease showed a CD8+ phenotype. They occurred at relatively low frequencies in peripheral blood.

TCR beta libraries were made by quantitative 5'-RACE with molecular barcodes. TCRdb reprocessed the 5' RACE reads with MiXCR, giving one entry per CDR3 protein. Found here are about 360,000 distinct CDR3 sequences, roughly 22% of them singletons; the top ten hold over 10%. Losses at the gene ends were 4 bases for V and 6 bases for J; bases not matched to a gene: 6. This CDR3 is built from 15 residues. This clonotype was sampled from a male donor with ankylosing spondylitis or in good health (not recorded which). Sequencing input: blood, either unsorted or a sorted T cell fraction (not recorded which). V is TRBV12-3 or TRBV12-4 and J is TRBJ2-2; 9 bases line up with TRBD2. This chain's CDR3 is CASSSELAGPGELFF. CDR3 DNA: TGTGCCAGCAGTTCCGAGCTAGCGGGGCCCGGGGAGCTGTTTTTT.